This T cell receptor beta chain appears in the sequencing data of a study of blood T cell repertoires in COVID-19. About the research overall: COVID-19 samples, acute and convalescent, were from the United States, Italy and Spain. The analysed material was cDNA or gDNA that came from T cells, B-cell-depleted T cells, or PBMCs.

TCRdb's copy holds only in-frame clones and misses some; the assay was immunoSEQ multiplex PCR. The sample includes some 200,000 clones, roughly 90% of them seen just once. Per germline, CDR1 MNHEY and CDR2 SVGEGT. With V trimmed by 2 bases and J by 3 bases, 1 base remained unmatched. The CDR3 spans 13 residues. This TCR was recovered from a woman aged 18-29 years who had recovered from COVID-19. The sequenced material came from PBMCs or T cells enriched from blood (not recorded which). The rearrangement uses TRBV6-2 or TRBV6-3 and TRBJ2-7, with TRBD1 matching 7 bases. CDR3 sequence reads: CASSYRGRYEQYF. The CDR3 DNA reads TGTGCCAGCAGTTACAGGGGGCGCTACGAGCAGTACTTC.